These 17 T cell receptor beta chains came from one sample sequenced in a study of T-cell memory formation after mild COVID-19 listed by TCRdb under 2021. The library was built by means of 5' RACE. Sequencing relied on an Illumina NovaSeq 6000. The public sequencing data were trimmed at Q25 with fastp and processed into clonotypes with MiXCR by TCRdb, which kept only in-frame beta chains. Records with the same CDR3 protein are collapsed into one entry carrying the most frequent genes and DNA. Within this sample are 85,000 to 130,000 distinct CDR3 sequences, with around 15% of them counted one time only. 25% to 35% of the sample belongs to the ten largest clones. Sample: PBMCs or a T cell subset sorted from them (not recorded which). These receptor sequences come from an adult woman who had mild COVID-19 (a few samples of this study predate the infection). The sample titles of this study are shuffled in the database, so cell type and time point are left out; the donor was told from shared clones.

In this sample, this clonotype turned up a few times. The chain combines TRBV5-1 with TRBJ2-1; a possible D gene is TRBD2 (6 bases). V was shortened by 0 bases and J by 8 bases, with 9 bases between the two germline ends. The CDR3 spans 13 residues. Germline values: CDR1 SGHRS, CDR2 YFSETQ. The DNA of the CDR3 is TGCGCCAGCAGCTTGGGGGGGGACCATGAGCAGTTCTTC. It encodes CASSLGGDHEQFF.

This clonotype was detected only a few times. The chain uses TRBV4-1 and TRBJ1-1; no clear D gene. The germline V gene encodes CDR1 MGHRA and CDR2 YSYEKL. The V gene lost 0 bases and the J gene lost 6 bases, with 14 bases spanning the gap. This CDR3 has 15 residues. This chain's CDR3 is CASSQESTLSAEAFF. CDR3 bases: TGCGCCAGCAGCCAAGAGTCTACCCTTAGCGCTGAAGCTTTCTTT.

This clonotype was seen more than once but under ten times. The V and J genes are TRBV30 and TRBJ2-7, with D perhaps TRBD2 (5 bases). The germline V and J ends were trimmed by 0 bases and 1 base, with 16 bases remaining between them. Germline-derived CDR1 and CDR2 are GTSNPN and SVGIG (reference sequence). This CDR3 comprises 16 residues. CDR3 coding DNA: TGTGCCTGGAGTGTATATGAGGGCTTAGCTTCCTACGAGCAGTACTTC. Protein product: CAWSVYEGLASYEQYF.

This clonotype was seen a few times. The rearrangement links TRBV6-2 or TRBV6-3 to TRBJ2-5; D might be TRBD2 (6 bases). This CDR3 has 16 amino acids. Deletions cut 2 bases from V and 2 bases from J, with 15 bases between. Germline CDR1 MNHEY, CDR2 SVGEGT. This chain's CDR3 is CASSYTPGTVQETQYF. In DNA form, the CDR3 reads TGTGCCAGCAGTTACACCCCTGGGACTGTTCAAGAGACCCAGTACTTC.

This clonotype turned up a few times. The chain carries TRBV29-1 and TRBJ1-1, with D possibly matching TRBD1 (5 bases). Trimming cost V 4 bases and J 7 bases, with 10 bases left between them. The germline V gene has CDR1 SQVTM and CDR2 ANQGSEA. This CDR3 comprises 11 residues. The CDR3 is CSVVLGLEAFF. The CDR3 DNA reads TGCAGCGTTGTATTGGGGCTTGAAGCTTTCTTT.

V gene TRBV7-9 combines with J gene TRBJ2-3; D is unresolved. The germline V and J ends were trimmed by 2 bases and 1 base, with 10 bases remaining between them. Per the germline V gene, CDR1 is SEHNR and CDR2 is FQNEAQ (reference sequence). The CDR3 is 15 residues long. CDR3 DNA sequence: TGTGCCAGCAGCTTAATCCAGCCCGGCACAGATACGCAGTATTTT. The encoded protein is CASSLIQPGTDTQYF.

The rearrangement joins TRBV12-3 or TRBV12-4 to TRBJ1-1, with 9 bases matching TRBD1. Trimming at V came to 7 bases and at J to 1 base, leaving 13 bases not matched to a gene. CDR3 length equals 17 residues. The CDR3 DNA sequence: TGTGCCAGCACCTTAGGGGGGCCGGGACAGGGGAACACTGAAGCTTTCTTT. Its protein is CASTLGGPGQGNTEAFF.

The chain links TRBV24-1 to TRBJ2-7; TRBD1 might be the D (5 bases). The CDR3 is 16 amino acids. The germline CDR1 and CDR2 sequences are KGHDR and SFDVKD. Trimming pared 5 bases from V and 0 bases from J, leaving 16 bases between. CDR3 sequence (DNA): TGTGCCACCAGTGTTCCCTCACAGGAGAGCTCCTACGAGCAGTACTTC. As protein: CATSVPSQESSYEQYF.

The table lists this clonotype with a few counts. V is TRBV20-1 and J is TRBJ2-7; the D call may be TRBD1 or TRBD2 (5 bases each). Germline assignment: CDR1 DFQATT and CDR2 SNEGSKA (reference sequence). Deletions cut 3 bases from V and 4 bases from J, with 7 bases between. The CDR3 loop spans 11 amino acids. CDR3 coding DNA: TGCAGTGCTAGTTGGGGGTACGAGCAGTACTTC. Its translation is CSASWGYEQYF.

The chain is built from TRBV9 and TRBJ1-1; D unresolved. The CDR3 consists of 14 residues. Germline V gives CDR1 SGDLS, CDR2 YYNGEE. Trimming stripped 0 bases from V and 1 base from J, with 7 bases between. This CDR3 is CASSVGRSNTEAFF. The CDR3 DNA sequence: TGTGCCAGCAGCGTAGGGAGATCGAACACTGAAGCTTTCTTT.

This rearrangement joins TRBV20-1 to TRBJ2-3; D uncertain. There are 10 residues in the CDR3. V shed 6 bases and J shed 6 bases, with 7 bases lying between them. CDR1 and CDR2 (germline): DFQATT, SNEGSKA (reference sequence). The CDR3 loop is CSANFDTQYF. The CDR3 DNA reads TGCAGTGCCAACTTTGATACGCAGTATTTT.

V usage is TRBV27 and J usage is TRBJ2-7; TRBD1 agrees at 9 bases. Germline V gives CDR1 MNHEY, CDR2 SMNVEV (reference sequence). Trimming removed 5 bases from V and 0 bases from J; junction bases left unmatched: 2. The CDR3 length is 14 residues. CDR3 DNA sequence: TGTGCCAGCAGTATGACAGGGGGCTCCTACGAGCAGTACTTC. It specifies CASSMTGGSYEQYF.

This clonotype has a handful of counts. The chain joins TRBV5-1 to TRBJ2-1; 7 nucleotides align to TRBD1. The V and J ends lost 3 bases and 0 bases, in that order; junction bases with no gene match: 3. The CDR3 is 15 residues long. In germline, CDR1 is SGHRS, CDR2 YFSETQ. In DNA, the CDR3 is TGCGCCAGCAGCTGGCAGGGGGACTCCTACAATGAGCAGTTCTTC. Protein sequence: CASSWQGDSYNEQFF.

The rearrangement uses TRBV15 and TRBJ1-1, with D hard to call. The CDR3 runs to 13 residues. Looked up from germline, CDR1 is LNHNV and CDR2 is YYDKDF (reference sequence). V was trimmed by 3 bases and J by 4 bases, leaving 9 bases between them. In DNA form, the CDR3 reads TGTGCCACCAGCAGTCCACGGGGCACTGAAGCTTTCTTT. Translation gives CATSSPRGTEAFF.

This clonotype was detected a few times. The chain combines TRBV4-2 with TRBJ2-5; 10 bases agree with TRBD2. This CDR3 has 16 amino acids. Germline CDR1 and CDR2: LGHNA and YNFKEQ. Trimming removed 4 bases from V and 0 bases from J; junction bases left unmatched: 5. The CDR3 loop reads CASSLRLAGDQETQYF. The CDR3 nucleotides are TGTGCCAGCAGCCTCAGGCTAGCGGGAGACCAAGAGACCCAGTACTTC.

CDR3 DNA sequence: TGCGCCAGCAGTCCGACCGGGACAGGGTTCACCGGGGAGCTGTTTTTT. This codes for CASSPTGTGFTGELFF. V is TRBV4-1 and J is TRBJ2-2, with 9 bases that match TRBD1. V shed 6 bases and J 4 bases; nucleotides not matched to a gene: 9. Germline-derived CDR1 and CDR2 are MGHRA and YSYEKL. There are 16 residues in the CDR3.

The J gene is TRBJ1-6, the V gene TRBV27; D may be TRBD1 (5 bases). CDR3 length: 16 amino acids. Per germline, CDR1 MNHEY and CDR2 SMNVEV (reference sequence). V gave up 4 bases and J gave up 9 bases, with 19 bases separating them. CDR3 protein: CASSWGSGQEGSPLHF. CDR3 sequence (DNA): TGTGCCAGCAGTTGGGGGTCAGGACAAGAGGGTTCACCCCTCCACTTT.